A selection of T cell receptor beta chains follows, all from one sample in a study of blood T cells in healthy people across ages. MiXCR, run by TCRdb on the 5' RACE reads, gives a single entry per CDR3 protein. The sample yields 780,000 or so distinct CDR3 sequences, approximately 53% seen once. Sequenced: blood. The source is a man aged 35 to 55 in good health. The CDR3 runs from the conserved cysteine through the conserved F or W. The D gene is left open where the match is weak.

j_call: TRBJ2-5; d_call: NA; v_call: TRBV10-3; cdr3_aa: CAISLRDAGEQYF
j_call: TRBJ2-2; d_call: NA; v_call: TRBV10-3; cdr3_aa: CAISDLIGTNTGELFF
j_call: TRBJ1-1; d_call: NA; v_call: TRBV12-3/TRBV12-4; cdr3_aa: CASSLAGRLTEAFF
j_call: TRBJ2-1; d_call: TRBD2; v_call: TRBV29-1; cdr3_aa: CSVDLAGTYNEQFF
j_call: TRBJ2-7; d_call: TRBD2; v_call: TRBV2; cdr3_aa: CASSETGGGSNEQYF
j_call: NA; d_call: TRBD2; v_call: TRBV4-3; cdr3_aa: CASSQFSGMAYEQYF
j_call: TRBJ1-2; d_call: NA; v_call: TRBV27; cdr3_aa: CASSAKTPGRLYGYTF
j_call: TRBJ2-1; d_call: NA; v_call: TRBV7-2; cdr3_aa: CASSLGRWAKQFF
j_call: TRBJ2-7; d_call: NA; v_call: TRBV29-1; cdr3_aa: CSVRDLAYEQYF
j_call: NA; d_call: TRBD1; v_call: TRBV15; cdr3_aa: CATSRDWGTGEETQYF
j_call: TRBJ2-3; d_call: NA; v_call: TRBV19; cdr3_aa: CASGLARGHSTDTQYF
j_call: TRBJ2-7; d_call: TRBD1; v_call: TRBV5-1; cdr3_aa: CASSSTGTASEQYF
j_call: TRBJ2-3; d_call: NA; v_call: TRBV20-1; cdr3_aa: CSASDRRGEVYTDTQYF
j_call: TRBJ1-1; d_call: NA; v_call: TRBV9; cdr3_aa: CASSFQETNTEAFF
j_call: NA; d_call: NA; v_call: TRBV11-2; cdr3_aa: CASSFGGLTLNEQYF
j_call: TRBJ2-1; d_call: NA; v_call: TRBV29-1; cdr3_aa: CSVEGGRNEQFF
j_call: TRBJ2-1; d_call: NA; v_call: TRBV7-9; cdr3_aa: CASSLVRVDEQFF
j_call: TRBJ2-5; d_call: NA; v_call: TRBV28; cdr3_aa: CASSLPRTVIQETQYF
j_call: TRBJ2-3; d_call: TRBD2; v_call: TRBV7-3; cdr3_aa: CVSSQMASGGTDTQYF
j_call: TRBJ2-3; d_call: NA; v_call: TRBV5-1; cdr3_aa: CASSLGGAVWATDTQYF
j_call: TRBJ2-4; d_call: NA; v_call: TRBV6-2/TRBV6-3; cdr3_aa: CASSYEERWGKNIQYF
j_call: TRBJ2-7; d_call: TRBD2; v_call: TRBV7-2; cdr3_aa: CASSLASGSSYEQYF